These T cell receptor beta chains were read from a single sample in a study of OX40 agonist ivuxolimab in advanced cancers. Assay: immunoSEQ multiplex PCR; the TCRdb copy retains only in-frame clones and omits some. The sample contains about 54,000 clones, over 70% of which appear only once. Sample: CD4+ or CD8+ T cells sorted from blood, taken in a trial of the OX40 agonist ivuxolimab. These TCRs come from an adult with an advanced solid tumor such as melanoma, head and neck, liver or kidney cancer. The CDR3 runs from the conserved cysteine through the conserved F or W. The D gene is left open where the match is weak. Clone size is stated in some rows and not others, as once, few, many or a class when expanded.

TRBJ2-7 TRBV18 NA TRBD1 TGTGCCAGCTCCCTTTCAGGGGGCAAAAACTACGAGCAGTACTTC CASSLSGGKNYEQYF
TRBJ2-1 TRBV7-2 NA NA TGTGCCAGCAGCTTAAACAGGGACAATGAGCAGTTCTTC CASSLNRDNEQFF
TRBJ1-5 TRBV28 NA NA TGTGCCAGCGGCCCTGGGACACGGAGTCAGCCCCAGCATTTT CASGPGTRSQPQHF
TRBJ1-5 TRBV28 NA NA TGTGCCAGCAGTTTCGTCGGGTCCAAACGCAATCAGCCCCAGCATTTT CASSFVGSKRNQPQHF
TRBJ2-2 TRBV7-9 NA NA TGTGCCAGCAGGAAAATCGACGGGGAGCTGTTTTTT CASRKIDGELFF
TRBJ1-2 TRBV5-1 NA TRBD1 TGCGCCAGCAGCCGCATGACAGGGAGTAACTATGGCTACACCTTC CASSRMTGSNYGYTF
TRBJ1-4 TRBV7-8 NA NA TGTGCCAGCAGCCCCCTGGGGGCAGCTAATGAAAAACTGTTTTTT CASSPLGAANEKLFF
TRBJ1-1 TRBV7-2 NA NA TGTGCCATTAACGTTGGAGGGGAGACTGAAGCTTTCTTT CAINVGGETEAFF
TRBJ2-7 TRBV7-8 NA TRBD2 TGTGCCAGCAGCCCCAGGCTAGCGGGATGGTACGAGCAGTACTTC CASSPRLAGWYEQYF
TRBJ2-4 TRBV6-1 NA TRBD1 TGTGCCAGCTCAATCCTGGGGACAGCAAAGATTCAGTACTTC CASSILGTAKIQYF
TRBJ1-4 TRBV4-1 NA TRBD1 TGCGCCAGCAGCCAAGATCACCACAGGGGAGTTGGGGAAAAACTGTTTTTT CASSQDHHRGVGEKLFF
TRBJ2-6 TRBV10-3 NA TRBD1 TGTGCCATCGGACAGGGGGGGACTGGGGCCAACGTCCTGACTTTC CAIGQGGTGANVLTF
TRBJ1-5 TRBV5-1 few TRBD1 TGCGCCAGCAGCTTGGGACAGGGGGACCAGCCCCAGCATTTT CASSLGQGDQPQHF
TRBJ2-7 TRBV5-6 NA TRBD1 TGTGCCAGCAGACGAGGACAGGGATCCTACGAGCAGTACTTC CASRRGQGSYEQYF
TRBJ1-1 TRBV27 NA NA TGTGCCAGCCGTTTCAGTGGAACAGGGTGGATGGGTGAAGCTTTCTTT CASRFSGTGWMGEAFF
TRBJ2-2 TRBV7-9 NA TRBD1 TGTGCCAGCAGCGGCACGAGGACAGGGCTCGGGGAGCTGTTTTTT CASSGTRTGLGELFF
TRBJ2-7 TRBV19 NA TRBD2 TGTGCCAGTAGTTGGAGCGGGACCTACGAGCAGTACTTC CASSWSGTYEQYF
TRBJ2-7 TRBV5-1 few NA TGCGCCAGCAGCGCGGACAGCGGTTTCGCCTACGAGCAGTACTTC CASSADSGFAYEQYF
TRBJ1-2 TRBV6-5 once NA TGTGCCAGCAGCTCCGGGACATCCGAAGGCTACACCTTC CASSSGTSEGYTF
TRBJ2-3 TRBV5-4 NA NA TGCGCCACCCGGGCTTCCGCCACAGATACGCAGTATTTT CATRASATDTQYF
TRBJ2-7 TRBV5-6 NA NA TGTGCCAGCAGCCAGGGGTCTGCCTACGAGCAGTACTTC CASSQGSAYEQYF
TRBJ1-2 TRBV4-3 NA TRBD1 TGCGCCAGCAGCCTAAACAAACCGGGACAGGGGGGAGGCTACACCTTC CASSLNKPGQGGGYTF
TRBJ1-6 TRBV2 NA NA TGTGCCAGCAGTATCACGGGGGTTTCACCCCTCCACTTT CASSITGVSPLHF
TRBJ2-6 TRBV5-6 NA NA TGTGCCAGCAGCTTGGCGGGGGCGCTAGGGATGACTTTC CASSLAGALGMTF
TRBJ2-5 TRBV10-1 NA TRBD1 TGCGCCAGCAGTACCGGACAGGCTGAAGAGACCCAGTACTTC CASSTGQAEETQYF
TRBJ1-2 TRBV2 NA NA TGTGCCAGCAGCCTAAACAGGGATGGCTACACCTTC CASSLNRDGYTF
TRBJ2-1 TRBV28 NA NA TGTGCCAGCAGTGCGATTCGGCGGGGCAATGAGCAGTTCTTC CASSAIRRGNEQFF
TRBJ2-1 TRBV2 NA TRBD2 TGTGCCAGCAGGGCCGGACTAGCGACCTACAATGAGCAGTTCTTC CASRAGLATYNEQFF
TRBJ1-5 TRBV18 NA NA TGTGCCAGCTCGCAAGACACGGGGAATCAGCCCCAGCATTTT CASSQDTGNQPQHF
TRBJ2-5 TRBV11-2 medium-sized NA TGTGCCAGCAGCCAAAATGAAGGTGGGACCCAGTACTTC CASSQNEGGTQYF
TRBJ1-1 TRBV5-4 NA NA TGTGCCAGCAGCCTTCCACAGGTCAATTTCGTTGCTTTCTTT CASSLPQVNFVAFF
TRBJ2-1 TRBV10-3 NA TRBD2 TGTGCCATCAGGGTTACGACTAGCGGGAGCAGCAATGAGCAGTTCTTC CAIRVTTSGSSNEQFF
TRBJ1-2 TRBV11-2 NA NA TGTGCCAGCAGCTTAAGGTTGGGCAAGGATGGCTACACCTTC CASSLRLGKDGYTF
TRBJ1-1 TRBV7-9 NA NA TGTGCCAGCAGCCCCTATGGGGGTGGGCGGAACACTGAAGCTTTCTTT CASSPYGGGRNTEAFF
TRBJ2-2 TRBV30 NA TRBD2 TGTGCCGGCAGGCGGGAGGTGCAGCTGTTTTTT CAGRREVQLFF